This T cell receptor (beta chain) was found in a study of cytomegalovirus exposure and HLA in healthy donors. Study results and caveats: Analyzed later, most CMV-associated TCR beta chains appeared HLA-restricted. Earlier results showed most TCR beta V segments being productive about 87% or about 30% of the time.

Germline loops: CDR1 SGHTA, CDR2 FQGNSA. V was trimmed by 2 bases and J by 6 bases, leaving 14 bases between them. This CDR3 contains 15 residues. The PCR used 60 Vbeta and 13 Jbeta primers. Only in-frame clones appear in the TCRdb table, and some are missing; sequencing was by immunoSEQ multiplex PCR. The sample consists of 110,000 or so clones, 13% to 15% of them appearing once. In its sample, this clone was seen a few times. Antigen specificity is unknown. Each donor's status was that of a healthy bone marrow donor. This chain links TRBV7-2 with TRBJ1-5; D remains ambiguous. The receptor was derived from a female donor in good health and CMV-seronegative. Sequenced sample: PBMCs. CDR3 sequence (DNA): TGTGCCAGCAGCTTATTCGGAGAGGGTATTCAGCCCCAGCATTTT. Translation: CASSLFGEGIQPQHF.